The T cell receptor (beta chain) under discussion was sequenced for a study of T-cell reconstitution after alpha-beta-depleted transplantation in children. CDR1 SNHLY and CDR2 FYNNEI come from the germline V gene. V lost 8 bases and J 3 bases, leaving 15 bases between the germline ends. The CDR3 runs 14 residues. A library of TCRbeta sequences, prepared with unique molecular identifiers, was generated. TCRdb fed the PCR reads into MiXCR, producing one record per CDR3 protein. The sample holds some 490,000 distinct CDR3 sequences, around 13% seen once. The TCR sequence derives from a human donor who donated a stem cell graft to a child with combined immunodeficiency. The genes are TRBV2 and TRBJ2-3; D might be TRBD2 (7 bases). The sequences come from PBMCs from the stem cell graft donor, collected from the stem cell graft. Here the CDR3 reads CASLRGGGTDTQYF. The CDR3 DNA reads TGTGCCAGCCTGAGGGGAGGGGGAACAGATACGCAGTATTTT.